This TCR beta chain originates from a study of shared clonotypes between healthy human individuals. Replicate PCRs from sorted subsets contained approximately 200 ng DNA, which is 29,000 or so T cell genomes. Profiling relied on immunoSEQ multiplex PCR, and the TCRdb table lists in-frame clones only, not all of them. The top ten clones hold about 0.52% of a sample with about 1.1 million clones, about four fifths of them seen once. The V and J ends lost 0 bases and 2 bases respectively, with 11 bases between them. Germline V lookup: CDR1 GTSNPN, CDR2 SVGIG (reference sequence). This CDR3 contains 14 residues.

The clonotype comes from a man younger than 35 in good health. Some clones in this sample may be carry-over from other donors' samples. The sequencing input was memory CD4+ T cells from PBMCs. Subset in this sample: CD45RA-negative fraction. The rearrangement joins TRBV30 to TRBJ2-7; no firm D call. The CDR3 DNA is TGTGCCTGGAGTGTACAACTACCACCCTACGAGCAGTACTTC. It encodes CAWSVQLPPYEQYF.